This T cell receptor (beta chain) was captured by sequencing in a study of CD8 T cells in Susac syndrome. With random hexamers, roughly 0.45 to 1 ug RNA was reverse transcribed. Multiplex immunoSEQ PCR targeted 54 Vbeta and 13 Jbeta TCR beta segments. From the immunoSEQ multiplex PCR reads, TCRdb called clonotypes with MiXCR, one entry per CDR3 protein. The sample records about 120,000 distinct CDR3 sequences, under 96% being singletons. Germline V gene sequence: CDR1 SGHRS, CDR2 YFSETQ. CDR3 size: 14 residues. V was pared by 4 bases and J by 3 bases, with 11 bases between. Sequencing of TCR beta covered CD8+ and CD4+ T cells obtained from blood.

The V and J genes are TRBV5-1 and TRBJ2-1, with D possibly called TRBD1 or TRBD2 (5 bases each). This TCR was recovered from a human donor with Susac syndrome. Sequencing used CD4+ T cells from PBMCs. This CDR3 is CASSQGELYNEQFF. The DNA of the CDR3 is TGCGCCAGCAGCCAGGGAGAGCTCTACAATGAGCAGTTCTTC.